The 3 T cell receptor beta chains given below trace back to one sample, sequenced in a study of preoperative IRX-2 immunotherapy in early breast cancer. Treatment in this sample: preoperative locoregional IRX-2 cytokine immunotherapy. Profiled with immunoSEQ multiplex PCR; TCRdb holds only in-frame clones, not every one. The table shows under 40,000 clones, with nearly 95% occurring only once. This sample was taken from a patient treated with IRX-2 immunotherapy. These TCRs come from a human donor with breast cancer.

The gene calls are TRBV15 and TRBJ2-7; 10 bases are a match to TRBD2. The CDR3 extends over 14 amino acids. V shed 0 bases and J 6 bases; nucleotides not matched to a gene: 2. Germline lookup yields CDR1 LNHNV and CDR2 YYDKDF (reference sequence). As DNA, the CDR3 is TGTGCCACCAGCAGAGAACTAGCGGGACGCGAGCAGTACTTC. It yields the protein CATSRELAGREQYF.

V usage is TRBV19 and J usage is TRBJ2-5; D may be TRBD1 or TRBD2 (6 bases each). V shed 10 bases and J shed 4 bases, with 19 bases lying between them. The CDR3 loop spans 14 amino acids. Germline CDR1 LNHDA, CDR2 SQIVND (reference sequence). In DNA form, the CDR3 reads TGTGCCACCCTCGGGGGCCCCATTGGAGAGACCCAGTACTTC. Translating it yields CATLGGPIGETQYF. The full variable domain, its missing parts supplied by reference TRBV19 and TRBJ2-5, is DGGITQSPKYLFRKEGQNVTLSCEQNLNHDAMYWYRQDPGQGLRLIYYSQIVNDFQKGDIAEGYSVSREKKESFPLTVTSAQKNPTAFYLCATLGGPIGETQYFGPGTRLLVL.

The rearrangement links TRBV9 to TRBJ2-7, with 14 bases identical to TRBD2. Germline CDR1 SGDLS, CDR2 YYNGEE. Trimming at V came to 4 bases and at J to 3 bases, leaving 3 bases not matched to a gene. This CDR3 region has 15 residues. The CDR3 nucleotides read TGTGCCAGCAGCACTGGGACTAGCGGGAGCTACGAGCAGTACTTC. It translates to CASSTGTSGSYEQYF.